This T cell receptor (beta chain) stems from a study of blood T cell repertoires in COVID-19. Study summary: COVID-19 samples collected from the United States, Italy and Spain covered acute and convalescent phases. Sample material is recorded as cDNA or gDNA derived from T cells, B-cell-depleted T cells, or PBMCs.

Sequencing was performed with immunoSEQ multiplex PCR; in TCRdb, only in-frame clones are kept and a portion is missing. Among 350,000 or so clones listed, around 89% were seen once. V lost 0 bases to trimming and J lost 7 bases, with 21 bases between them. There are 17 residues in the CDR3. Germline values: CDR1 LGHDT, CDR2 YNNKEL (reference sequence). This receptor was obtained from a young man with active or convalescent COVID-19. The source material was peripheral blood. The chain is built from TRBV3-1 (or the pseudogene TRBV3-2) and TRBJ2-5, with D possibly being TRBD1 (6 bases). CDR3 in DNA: TGTGCCAGCAGCCAAGAAAACGCAGAAAGACAGGCCGGGACCCAGTACTTC. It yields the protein CASSQENAERQAGTQYF.